This is a list of T cell receptor beta chains from one sample in a study of blood T cells in healthy people across ages. TCRdb passed the 5' RACE reads through MiXCR, listing each CDR3 protein once. In the table there are roughly 1.6 million distinct CDR3 sequences, 34% of which are singletons. Sequencing input: blood. The receptors come from a woman in her thirties in good health. Each CDR3 is given with its conserved first and last residue. D genes are given only for firm matches.

V gene	D gene	CDR3 length	CDR3 protein
TRBV25-1	.	12	CASMGARGEQYF
TRBV7-3	TRBD2	15	CASSSSRGGYNERFF
TRBV27	.	14	CASRPTGPLDGYTF
TRBV11-2	TRBD2	14	CASNQRGGRETQYF
TRBV20-1	.	13	CSVGDGNYYEQYF
TRBV19	.	16	CASRQGGTSSYNEQFF
TRBV5-1	.	13	CASSADLPAEQFF
TRBV7-9	.	15	CASRRGGGGLYEQYF
TRBV7-2	TRBD1	14	CASGRDRGHNGQFF
TRBV12-3/TRBV12-4	TRBD2	16	CASRYPSGRAGNEQFF
TRBV12-3/TRBV12-4	.	13	CASQQWGADAQYF
TRBV10-3	.	14	CAISDGGGGETQYF
TRBV2	.	14	CASSDWTTGEKLFF
TRBV7-9	.	12	CASSLSPGTAFF
TRBV12-3/TRBV12-4	.	16	CASSQRSGYSNQPQHF
TRBV7-9	.	14	CASSSNVLNTEAFF
TRBV28	.	15	CASSLSGGRLEEQYF
TRBV6-2/TRBV6-3	TRBD2	16	CASSYKRGGKYNEQFF
TRBV7-8	.	14	CASSLGVMDYGYTF
TRBV20-1	.	15	CSARERGSSGNTIYF
TRBV11-2	.	12	CASSSAENIQYF
TRBV5-4	TRBD1	15	CASSSKQGNSYEQYF
TRBV6-6	TRBD2	13	CASSYWGGDTQYF
TRBV4-1	.	12	CASSQEGYDYTF
TRBV20-1	.	13	CSASARRQETQYF
TRBV7-7	.	13	CASSSVGTGELFF
TRBV7-9	TRBD1	15	CASSWTGVLQETQYF
TRBV6-5	.	13	CASSYDSANEQFF
TRBV11-1	.	16	CASSFHSTTDLVEQFF
TRBV21-1	.	12	CASNVMNTEAFF
TRBV7-9	.	14	CASSVNRESHEQYF
TRBV21-1	.	15	CASNRGGSGANVLTF
TRBV6-2/TRBV6-3	TRBD2	16	CAGLKAGPLGANVLTF
TRBV6-2/TRBV6-3	.	17	CASSYSRGIYSNQPQHF
TRBV28	.	12	CASWGEIHEQYF
TRBV15	TRBD1	17	CATSRDVRTGPNQPQHF
TRBV6-1	.	14	CASTPQTTNEKLFF
TRBV27	.	16	CASSLGKGLYTDTQYF